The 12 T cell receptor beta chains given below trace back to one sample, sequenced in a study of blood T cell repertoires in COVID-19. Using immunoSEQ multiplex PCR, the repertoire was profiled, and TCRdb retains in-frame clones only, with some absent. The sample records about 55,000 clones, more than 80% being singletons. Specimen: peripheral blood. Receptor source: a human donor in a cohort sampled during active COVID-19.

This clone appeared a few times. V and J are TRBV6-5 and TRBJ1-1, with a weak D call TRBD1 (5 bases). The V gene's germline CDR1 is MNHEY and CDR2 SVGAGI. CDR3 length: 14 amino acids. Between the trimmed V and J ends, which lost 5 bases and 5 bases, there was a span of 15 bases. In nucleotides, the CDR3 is TGTGCCAGCAGTATTGGGGGGGGTCTAACTGAAGCTTTCTTT. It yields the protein CASSIGGGLTEAFF.

The CDR3 nucleotides read TGTGCCAGCAGGACAGGCGGCTCCTACGAGCAGTACTTC. Translated: CASRTGGSYEQYF. The chain recombines TRBV3-1 (or the pseudogene TRBV3-2) with TRBJ2-7, with D maybe TRBD1 (6 bases). CDR3 size: 13 residues. The V end was cut by 6 bases, the J end by 0 bases, with 9 bases between. Germline assignment: CDR1 LGHDT and CDR2 YNNKEL (reference sequence).

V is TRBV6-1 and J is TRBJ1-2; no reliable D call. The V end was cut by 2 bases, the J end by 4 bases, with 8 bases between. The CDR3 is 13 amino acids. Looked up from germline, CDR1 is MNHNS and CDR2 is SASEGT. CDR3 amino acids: CASSENRPYGYTF. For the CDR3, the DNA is TGTGCCAGCAGTGAAAACAGACCCTATGGCTACACCTTC.

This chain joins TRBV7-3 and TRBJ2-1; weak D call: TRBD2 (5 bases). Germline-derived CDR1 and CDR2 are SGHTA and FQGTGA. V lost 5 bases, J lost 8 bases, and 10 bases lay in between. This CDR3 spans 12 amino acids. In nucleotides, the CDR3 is TGTGCCAGCAGCCCGGGGTACGATGAGCAGTTCTTC. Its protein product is CASSPGYDEQFF. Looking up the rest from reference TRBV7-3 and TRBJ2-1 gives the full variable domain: GAGVSQTPSNKVTEKGKYVELRCDPISGHTALYWYRQSLGQGPEFLIYFQGTGAADDSGLPNDRFFAVRPEGSVSTLKIQRTERGDSAVYLCASSPGYDEQFFGPGTRLTVL.

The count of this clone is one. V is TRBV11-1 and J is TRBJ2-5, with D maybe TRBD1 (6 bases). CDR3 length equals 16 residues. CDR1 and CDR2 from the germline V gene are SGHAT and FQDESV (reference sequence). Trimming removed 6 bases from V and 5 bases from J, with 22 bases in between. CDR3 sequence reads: CASSPGGRGPQETQYF. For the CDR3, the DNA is TGTGCCAGCAGTCCTGGGGGCAGGGGCCCCCAGGAGACCCAGTACTTC.

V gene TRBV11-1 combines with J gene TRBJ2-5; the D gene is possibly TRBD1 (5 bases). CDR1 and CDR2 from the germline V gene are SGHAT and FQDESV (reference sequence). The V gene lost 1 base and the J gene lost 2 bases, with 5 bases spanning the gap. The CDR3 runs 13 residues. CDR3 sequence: CASSLGQQETQYF. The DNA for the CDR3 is TGTGCCAGCAGCTTAGGACAGCAAGAGACCCAGTACTTC.

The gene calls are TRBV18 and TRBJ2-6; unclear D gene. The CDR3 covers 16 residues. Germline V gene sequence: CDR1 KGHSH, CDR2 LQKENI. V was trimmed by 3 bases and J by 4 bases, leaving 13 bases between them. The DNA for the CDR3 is TGTGCCAGCTCACCCTCAGGTCCTGGCGGGGCCAACGTCCTGACTTTC. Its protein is CASSPSGPGGANVLTF.

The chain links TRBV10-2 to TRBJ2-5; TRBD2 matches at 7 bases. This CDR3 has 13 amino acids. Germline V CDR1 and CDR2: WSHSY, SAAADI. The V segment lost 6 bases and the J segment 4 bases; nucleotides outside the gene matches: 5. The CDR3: CASRPGLVETQYF. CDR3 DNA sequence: TGCGCCAGCAGACCCGGACTAGTAGAGACCCAGTACTTC.

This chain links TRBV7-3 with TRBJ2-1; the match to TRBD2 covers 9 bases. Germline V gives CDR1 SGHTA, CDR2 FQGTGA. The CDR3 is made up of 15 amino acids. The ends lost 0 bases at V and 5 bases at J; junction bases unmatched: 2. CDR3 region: CASSLTTSGHNEQFF. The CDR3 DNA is TGTGCCAGCAGCTTAACGACTAGCGGCCACAATGAGCAGTTCTTC. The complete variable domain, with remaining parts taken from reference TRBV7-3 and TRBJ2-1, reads GAGVSQTPSNKVTEKGKYVELRCDPISGHTALYWYRQSLGQGPEFLIYFQGTGAADDSGLPNDRFFAVRPEGSVSTLKIQRTERGDSAVYLCASSLTTSGHNEQFFGPGTRLTVL.

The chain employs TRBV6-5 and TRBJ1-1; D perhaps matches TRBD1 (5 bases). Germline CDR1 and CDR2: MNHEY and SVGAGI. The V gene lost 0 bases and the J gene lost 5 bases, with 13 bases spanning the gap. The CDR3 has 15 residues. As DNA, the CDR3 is TGTGCCAGCAGTTACTCAGTGACGGGGGAAACTGAAGCTTTCTTT. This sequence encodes CASSYSVTGETEAFF.

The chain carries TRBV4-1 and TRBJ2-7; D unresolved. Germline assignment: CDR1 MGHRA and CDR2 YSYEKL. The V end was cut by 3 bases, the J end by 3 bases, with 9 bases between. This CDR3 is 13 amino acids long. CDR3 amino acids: CASSHGRSYEQYF. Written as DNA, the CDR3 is TGCGCCAGCAGCCACGGAAGGAGCTACGAGCAGTACTTC.

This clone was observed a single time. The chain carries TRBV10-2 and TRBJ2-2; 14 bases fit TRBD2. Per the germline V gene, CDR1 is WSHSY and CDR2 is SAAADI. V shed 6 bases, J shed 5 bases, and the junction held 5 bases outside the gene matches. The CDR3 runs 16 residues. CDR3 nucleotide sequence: TGCGCCAGCAGGGGACTAGCGGGAGTCGGTACCGGGGAGCTGTTTTTT. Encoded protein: CASRGLAGVGTGELFF.